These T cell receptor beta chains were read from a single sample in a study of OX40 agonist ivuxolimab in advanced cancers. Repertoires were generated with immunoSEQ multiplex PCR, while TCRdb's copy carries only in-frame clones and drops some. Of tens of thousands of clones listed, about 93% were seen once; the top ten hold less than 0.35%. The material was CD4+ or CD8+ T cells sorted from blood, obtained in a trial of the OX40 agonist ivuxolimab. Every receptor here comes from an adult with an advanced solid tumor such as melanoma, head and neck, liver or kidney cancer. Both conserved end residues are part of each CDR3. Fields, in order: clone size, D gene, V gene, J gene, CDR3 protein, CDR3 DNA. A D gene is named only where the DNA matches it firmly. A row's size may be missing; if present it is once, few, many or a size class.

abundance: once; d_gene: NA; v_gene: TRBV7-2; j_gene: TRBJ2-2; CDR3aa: CASSDNRVRELFF; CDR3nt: TGTGCCAGCAGCGATAACAGGGTCAGGGAGCTGTTTTTT
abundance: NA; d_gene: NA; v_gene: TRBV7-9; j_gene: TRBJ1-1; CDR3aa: CASSPSTGEAFF; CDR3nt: TGTGCCAGCAGCCCAAGTACGGGGGAAGCTTTCTTT
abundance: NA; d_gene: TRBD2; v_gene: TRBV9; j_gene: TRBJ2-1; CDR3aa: CASSVGGSVNEQFF; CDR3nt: TGTGCCAGCAGCGTAGGCGGGAGTGTGAATGAGCAGTTCTTC
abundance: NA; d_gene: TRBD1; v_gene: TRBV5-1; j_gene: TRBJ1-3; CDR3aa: CASSSRTGTDTIYF; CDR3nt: TGCGCCAGCAGCTCCCGGACAGGGACGGACACCATATATTTT
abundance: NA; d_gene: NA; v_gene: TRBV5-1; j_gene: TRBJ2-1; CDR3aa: CASSLGGLDEQFF; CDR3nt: TGCGCCAGCAGCTTGGGGGGATTGGATGAGCAGTTCTTC
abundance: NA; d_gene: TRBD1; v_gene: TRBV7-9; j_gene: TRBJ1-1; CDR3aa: CASSSAPGQGNTEAFF; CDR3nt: TGTGCCAGCAGCTCCGCCCCAGGACAGGGGAACACTGAAGCTTTCTTT
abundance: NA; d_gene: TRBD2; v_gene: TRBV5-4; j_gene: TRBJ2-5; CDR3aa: CASSPKTSGGPQETQYF; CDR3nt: TGTGCCAGCAGCCCCAAGACTAGCGGGGGGCCCCAAGAGACCCAGTACTTC
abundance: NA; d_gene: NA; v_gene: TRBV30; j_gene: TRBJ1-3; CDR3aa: CASHRADGNTIYF; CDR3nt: TGTGCCTCCCACCGGGCGGATGGAAACACCATATATTTT
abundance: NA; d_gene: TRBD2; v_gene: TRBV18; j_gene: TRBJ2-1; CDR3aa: CASSPGGVSLSCFF; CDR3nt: TGTGCCAGCTCACCAGGGGGGGTCTCTCTGAGCTGTTTCTTC
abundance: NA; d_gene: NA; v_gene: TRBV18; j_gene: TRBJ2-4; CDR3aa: CASSPEINIQYF; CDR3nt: TGTGCCAGCTCACCCGAAATAAACATTCAGTACTTC
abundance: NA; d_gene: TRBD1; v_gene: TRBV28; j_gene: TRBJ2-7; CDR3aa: CASSLIGQGAYEQYF; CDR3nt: TGTGCCAGCAGTTTAATAGGACAGGGGGCCTACGAGCAGTACTTC
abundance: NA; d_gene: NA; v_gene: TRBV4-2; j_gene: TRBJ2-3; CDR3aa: CASSQERGGGVVDTQYF; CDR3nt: TGTGCCAGCAGCCAAGAAAGGGGGGGAGGGGTTGTAGATACGCAGTATTTT
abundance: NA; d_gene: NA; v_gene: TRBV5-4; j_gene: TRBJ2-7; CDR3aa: CASSAGQTRNYEQYF; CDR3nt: TGTGCCAGCAGCGCTGGACAGACAAGGAACTACGAGCAGTACTTC
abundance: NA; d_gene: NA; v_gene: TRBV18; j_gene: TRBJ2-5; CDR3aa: CASSQSASTVETQYF; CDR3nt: TGTGCCAGCTCCCAAAGCGCGAGTACGGTGGAGACCCAGTACTTC
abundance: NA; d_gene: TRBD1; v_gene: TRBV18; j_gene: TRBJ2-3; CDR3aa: CASSPGQGGDTQYF; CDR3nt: TGTGCCAGCTCACCGGGACAGGGAGGAGATACGCAGTATTTT
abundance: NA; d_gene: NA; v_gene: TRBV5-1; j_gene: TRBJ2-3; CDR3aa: CASSPGPMGTDTQYF; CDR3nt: TGCGCCAGCAGCCCGGGACCCATGGGTACAGATACGCAGTATTTT
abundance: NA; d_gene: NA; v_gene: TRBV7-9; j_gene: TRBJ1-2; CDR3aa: CASSLSGFGGYTF; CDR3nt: TGTGCCAGCAGCTTATCAGGGTTTGGCGGCTACACCTTC
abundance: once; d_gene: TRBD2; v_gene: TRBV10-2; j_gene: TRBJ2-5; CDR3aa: CASRGLAGEETQYF; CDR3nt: TGCGCCAGCAGGGGATTAGCGGGAGAAGAGACCCAGTACTTC
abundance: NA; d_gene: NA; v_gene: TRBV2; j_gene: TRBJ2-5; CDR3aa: CASMEGYETQYF; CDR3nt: TGTGCCAGCATGGAGGGCTACGAGACCCAGTACTTC
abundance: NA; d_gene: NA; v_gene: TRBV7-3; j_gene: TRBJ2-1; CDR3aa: CASSLTQGGSYNEQFF; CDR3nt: TGTGCCAGCAGCTTAACTCAGGGGGGCTCCTACAATGAGCAGTTCTTC
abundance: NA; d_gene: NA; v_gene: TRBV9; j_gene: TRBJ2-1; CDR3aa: CASSYQPAVSYNEQFF; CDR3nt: TGTGCCAGCAGCTACCAACCAGCGGTCTCCTACAATGAGCAGTTCTTC
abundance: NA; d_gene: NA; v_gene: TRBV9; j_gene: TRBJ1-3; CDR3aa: CASSAQVYSGNTIYF; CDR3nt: TGTGCCAGCAGCGCTCAGGTCTACTCTGGAAACACCATATATTTT
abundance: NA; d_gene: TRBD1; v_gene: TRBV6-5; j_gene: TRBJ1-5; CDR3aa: CASSPRQGDQPQHF; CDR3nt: TGTGCCAGCAGTCCTCGACAGGGTGATCAGCCCCAGCATTTT
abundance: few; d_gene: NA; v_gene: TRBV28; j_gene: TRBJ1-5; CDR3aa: CASRSDSTSNQPQHF; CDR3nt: TGTGCCAGCAGGTCCGACAGTACTAGCAATCAGCCCCAGCATTTT
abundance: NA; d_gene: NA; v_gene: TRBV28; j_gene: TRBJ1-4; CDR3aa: CASSRTGTTANEKLFF; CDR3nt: TGTGCCAGCAGTCGAACTGGGACAACCGCTAATGAAAAACTGTTTTTT
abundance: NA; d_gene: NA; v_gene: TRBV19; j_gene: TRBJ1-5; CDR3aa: CASKEGQSNQPQHF; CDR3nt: TGTGCCAGTAAGGAGGGGCAGAGCAATCAGCCCCAGCATTTT
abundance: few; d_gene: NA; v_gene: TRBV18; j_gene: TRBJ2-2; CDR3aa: CASSPPTGATGELFF; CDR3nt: TGTGCCAGCTCACCACCGACGGGTGCCACCGGGGAGCTGTTTTTT
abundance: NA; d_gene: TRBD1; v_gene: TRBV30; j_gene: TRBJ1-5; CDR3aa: CAWGGQGGGQPQHF; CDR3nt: TGTGCCTGGGGGGGACAGGGGGGCGGTCAGCCCCAGCATTTT
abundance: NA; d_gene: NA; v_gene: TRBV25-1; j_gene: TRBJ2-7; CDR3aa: CASSESTASPYEQYF; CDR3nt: TGTGCCAGCAGTGAATCGACAGCTTCCCCCTACGAGCAGTACTTC
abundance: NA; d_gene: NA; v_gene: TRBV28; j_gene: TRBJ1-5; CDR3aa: CASSFTPTGHQPQHF; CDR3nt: TGTGCCAGCAGTTTTACCCCAACAGGGCATCAGCCCCAGCATTTT
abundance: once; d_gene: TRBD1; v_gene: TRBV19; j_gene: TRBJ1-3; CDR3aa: CASKGALGTDSGNTIYF; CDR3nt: TGTGCCAGTAAGGGCGCCCTCGGGACAGACTCTGGAAACACCATATATTTT
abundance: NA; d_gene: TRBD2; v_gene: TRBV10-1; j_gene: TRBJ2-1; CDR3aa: CASSEETSAVYNEQFF; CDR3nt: TGCGCCAGCAGTGAAGAGACTAGCGCGGTATACAATGAGCAGTTCTTC
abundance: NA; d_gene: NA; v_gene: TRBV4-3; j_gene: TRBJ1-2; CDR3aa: CASSQDGTVGIYGYTF; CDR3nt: TGCGCCAGCAGCCAAGACGGAACAGTCGGAATCTATGGCTACACCTTC
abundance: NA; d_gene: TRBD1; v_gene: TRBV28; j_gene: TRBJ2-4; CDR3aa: CASRTLQGAGAKNIQYF; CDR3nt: TGTGCCAGCAGAACGTTACAGGGGGCGGGAGCCAAAAACATTCAGTACTTC
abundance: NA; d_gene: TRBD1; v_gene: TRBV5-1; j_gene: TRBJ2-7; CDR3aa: CASSLEGQGPLEQYF; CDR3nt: TGCGCCAGCAGCTTGGAGGGACAGGGCCCCCTCGAGCAGTACTTC
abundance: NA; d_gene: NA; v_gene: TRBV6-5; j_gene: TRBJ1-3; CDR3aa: CASTEGTSGNTIYF; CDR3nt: TGTGCCAGCACCGAGGGGACCTCTGGAAACACCATATATTTT
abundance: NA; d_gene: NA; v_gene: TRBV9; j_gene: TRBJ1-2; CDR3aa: CASSVQGLSYGYTF; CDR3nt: TGTGCCAGCAGCGTCCAGGGGTTATCCTATGGCTACACCTTC
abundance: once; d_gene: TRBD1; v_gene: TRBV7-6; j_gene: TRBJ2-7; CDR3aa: CASSPQGSAYEQYF; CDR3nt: TGTGCCAGCAGCCCACAGGGGAGTGCCTACGAGCAGTACTTC
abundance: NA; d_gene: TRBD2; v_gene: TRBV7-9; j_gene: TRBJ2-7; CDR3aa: CASSQLGGSYEQYF; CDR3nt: TGTGCCAGCAGCCAACTGGGGGGGTCGTACGAGCAGTACTTC
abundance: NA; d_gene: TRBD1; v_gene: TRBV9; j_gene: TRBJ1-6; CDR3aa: CASSVGGQSYNSPLHF; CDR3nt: TGTGCCAGCAGCGTAGGGGGACAGAGCTATAATTCACCCCTCCACTTT
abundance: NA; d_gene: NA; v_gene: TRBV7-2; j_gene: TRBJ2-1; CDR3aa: CASSPKRTGLAYNEQFF; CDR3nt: TGTGCCAGCAGTCCTAAGCGAACCGGGCTAGCGTACAATGAGCAGTTCTTC
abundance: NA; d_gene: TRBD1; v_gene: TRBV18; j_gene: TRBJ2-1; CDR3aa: CASSPVTGLNNEQFF; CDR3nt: TGTGCCAGCTCACCCGTGACAGGGCTAAACAATGAGCAGTTCTTC
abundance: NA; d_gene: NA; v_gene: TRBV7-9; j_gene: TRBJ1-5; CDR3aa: CASSLQQVEEPQHF; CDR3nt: TGTGCCAGCAGCTTACAGCAGGTCGAGGAGCCCCAGCATTTT
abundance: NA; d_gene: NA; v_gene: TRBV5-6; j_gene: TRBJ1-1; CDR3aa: CASSSSGFEAFF; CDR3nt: TGTGCCAGCAGCTCGAGCGGGTTTGAAGCTTTCTTT
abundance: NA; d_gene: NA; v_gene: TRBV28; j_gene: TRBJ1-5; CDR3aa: CASSSQKNQPQHF; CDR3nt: TGTGCCAGCAGTTCGCAGAAAAATCAGCCCCAGCATTTT
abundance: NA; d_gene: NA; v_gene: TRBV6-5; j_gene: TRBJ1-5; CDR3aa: CASRTGLGQPQHF; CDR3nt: TGTGCCAGCAGAACAGGGTTAGGACAGCCCCAGCATTTT
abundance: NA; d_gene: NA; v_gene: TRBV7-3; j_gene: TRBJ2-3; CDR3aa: CASSLGVSTDTQYF; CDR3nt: TGTGCCAGCAGCTTAGGCGTGAGCACAGATACGCAGTATTTT
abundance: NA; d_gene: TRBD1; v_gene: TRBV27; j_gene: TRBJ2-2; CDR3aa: CASSNRDRGNTGELFF; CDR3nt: TGTGCCAGCAGTAACCGGGACAGGGGTAACACCGGGGAGCTGTTTTTT
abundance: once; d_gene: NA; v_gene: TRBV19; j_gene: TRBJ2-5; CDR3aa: CASSNLGSAGETQYF; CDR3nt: TGTGCCAGTAGTAATTTGGGTTCGGCCGGAGAGACCCAGTACTTC
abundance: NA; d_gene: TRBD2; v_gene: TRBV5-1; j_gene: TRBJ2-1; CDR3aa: CASKSQGTSGLEGGTVGSYNEQFF; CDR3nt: TGCGCCAGCAAGTCTCAAGGGACTAGCGGGCTAGAGGGGGGGACGGTCGGCTCCTACAATGAGCAGTTCTTC
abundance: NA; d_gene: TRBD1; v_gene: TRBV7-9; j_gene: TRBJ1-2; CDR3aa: CASSPGDRGPSGYTF; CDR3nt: TGTGCCAGCAGCCCCGGCGACAGGGGGCCTAGTGGCTACACCTTC
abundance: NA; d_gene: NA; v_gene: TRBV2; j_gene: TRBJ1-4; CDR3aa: CASSATGSGEKLFF; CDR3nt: TGTGCCAGCAGCGCTACAGGGTCGGGAGAAAAACTGTTTTTT
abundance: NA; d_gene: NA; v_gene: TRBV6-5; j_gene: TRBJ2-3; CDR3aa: CASSYGLTQSDTQYF; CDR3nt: TGTGCCAGCAGTTACGGACTCACCCAGTCTGATACGCAGTATTTT
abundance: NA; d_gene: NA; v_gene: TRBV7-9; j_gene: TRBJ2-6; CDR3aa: CASSPQGFASGANVLTF; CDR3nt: TGTGCCAGCAGCCCGCAGGGGTTCGCCTCTGGGGCCAACGTCCTGACTTTC
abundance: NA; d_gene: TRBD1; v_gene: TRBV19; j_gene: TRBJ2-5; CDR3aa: CASRDRVFQETQYF; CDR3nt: TGTGCCAGCCGGGACAGGGTATTCCAAGAGACCCAGTACTTC
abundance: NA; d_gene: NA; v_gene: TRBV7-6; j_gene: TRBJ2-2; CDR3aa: CASSSDGLQSWAQSYTGELFF; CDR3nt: TGTGCCAGCAGCTCGGATGGGCTACAGTCATGGGCCCAGTCATACACCGGGGAGCTGTTTTTT
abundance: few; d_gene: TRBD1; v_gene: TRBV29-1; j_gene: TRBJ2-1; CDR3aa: CSVQQGFSYNEQFF; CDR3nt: TGCAGCGTTCAACAGGGGTTTTCCTACAATGAGCAGTTCTTC
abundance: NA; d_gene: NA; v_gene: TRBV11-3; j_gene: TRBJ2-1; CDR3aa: CASSLNFVASEQFF; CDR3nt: TGTGCCAGCAGCCTGAACTTCGTCGCCAGTGAGCAGTTCTTC
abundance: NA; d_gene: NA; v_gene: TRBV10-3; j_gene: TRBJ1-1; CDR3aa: CAISESGLGNTEAFF; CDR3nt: TGTGCCATCAGTGAGTCGGGACTGGGGAACACTGAAGCTTTCTTT
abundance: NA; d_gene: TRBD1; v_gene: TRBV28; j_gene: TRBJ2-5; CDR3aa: CASSSPRTDRGLGETQYF; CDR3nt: TGTGCCAGCAGTTCCCCTAGGACGGACAGGGGGCTTGGGGAGACCCAGTACTTC